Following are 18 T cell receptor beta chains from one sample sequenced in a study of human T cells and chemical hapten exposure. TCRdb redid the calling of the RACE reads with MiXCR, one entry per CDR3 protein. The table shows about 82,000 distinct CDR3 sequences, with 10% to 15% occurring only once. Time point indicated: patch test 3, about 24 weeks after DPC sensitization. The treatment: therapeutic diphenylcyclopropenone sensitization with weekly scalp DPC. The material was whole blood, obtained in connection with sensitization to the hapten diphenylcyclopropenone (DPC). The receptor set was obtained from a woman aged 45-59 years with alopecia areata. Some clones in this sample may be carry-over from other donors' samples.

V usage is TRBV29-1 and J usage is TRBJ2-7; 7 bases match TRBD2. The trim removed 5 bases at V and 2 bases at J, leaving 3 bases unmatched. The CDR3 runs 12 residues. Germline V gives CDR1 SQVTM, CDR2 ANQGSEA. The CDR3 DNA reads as TGCAGCGTTAGTGGGGGGGCCTACGAGCAGTACTTC. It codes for CSVSGGAYEQYF.

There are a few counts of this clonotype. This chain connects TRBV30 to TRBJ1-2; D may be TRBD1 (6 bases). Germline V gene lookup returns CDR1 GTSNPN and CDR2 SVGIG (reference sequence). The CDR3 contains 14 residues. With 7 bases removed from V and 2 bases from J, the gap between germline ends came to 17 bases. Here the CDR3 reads CASYREVKNYGYTF. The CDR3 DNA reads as TGTGCCTCATACAGGGAAGTTAAAAACTATGGCTACACCTTC.

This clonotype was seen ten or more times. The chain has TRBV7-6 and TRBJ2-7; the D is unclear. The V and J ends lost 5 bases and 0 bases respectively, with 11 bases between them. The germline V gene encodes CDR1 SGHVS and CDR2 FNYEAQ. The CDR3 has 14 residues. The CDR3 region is CASSLPSDSYEQYF. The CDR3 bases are TGTGCCAGCAGCCTACCCTCGGACTCCTACGAGCAGTACTTC. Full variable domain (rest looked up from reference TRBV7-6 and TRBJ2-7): GAGVSQSPRYKVTKRGQDVALRCDPISGHVSLYWYRQALGQGPEFLTYFNYEAQQDKSGLPNDRFSAERPEGSISTLTIQRTEQRDSAMYRCASSLPSDSYEQYFGPGTRLTVT.

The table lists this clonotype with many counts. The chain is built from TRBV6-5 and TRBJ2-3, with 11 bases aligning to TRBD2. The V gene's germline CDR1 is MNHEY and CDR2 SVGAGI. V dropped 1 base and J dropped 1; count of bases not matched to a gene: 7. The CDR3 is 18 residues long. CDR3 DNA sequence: TGTGCCAGCAGTTACTGGCTAGCGGGAGGTGGAGGCACAGATACGCAGTATTTT. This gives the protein CASSYWLAGGGGTDTQYF.

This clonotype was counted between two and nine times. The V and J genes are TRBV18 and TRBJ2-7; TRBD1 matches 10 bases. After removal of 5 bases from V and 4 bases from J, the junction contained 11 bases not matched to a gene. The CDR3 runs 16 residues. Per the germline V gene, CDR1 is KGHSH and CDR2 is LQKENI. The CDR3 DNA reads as TGTGCCAGCTCAAGGTTGCACCGGGACAGGGGTTACGAGCAGTACTTC. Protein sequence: CASSRLHRDRGYEQYF.

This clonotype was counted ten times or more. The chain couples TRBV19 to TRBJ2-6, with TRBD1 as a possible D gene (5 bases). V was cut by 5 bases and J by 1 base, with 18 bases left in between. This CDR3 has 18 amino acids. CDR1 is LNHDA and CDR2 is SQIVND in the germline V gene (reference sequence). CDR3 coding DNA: TGTGCCAGTAGTGTCGACAGCTCAACCTCTTCTGGGGCCAACGTCCTGACTTTC. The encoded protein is CASSVDSSTSSGANVLTF.

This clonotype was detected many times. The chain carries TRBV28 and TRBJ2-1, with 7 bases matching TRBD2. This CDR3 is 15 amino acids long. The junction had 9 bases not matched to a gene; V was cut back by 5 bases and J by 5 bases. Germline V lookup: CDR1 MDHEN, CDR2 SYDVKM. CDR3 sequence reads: CASSPVAGANNEQFF. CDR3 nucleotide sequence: TGTGCCAGCAGTCCCGTTGCGGGAGCTAACAATGAGCAGTTCTTC.

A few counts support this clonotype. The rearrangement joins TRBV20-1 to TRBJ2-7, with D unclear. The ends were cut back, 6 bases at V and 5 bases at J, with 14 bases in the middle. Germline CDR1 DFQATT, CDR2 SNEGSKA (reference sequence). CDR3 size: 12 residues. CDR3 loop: CSASPSRNEQYF. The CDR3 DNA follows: TGCAGTGCCAGTCCATCGCGGAACGAGCAGTACTTC.

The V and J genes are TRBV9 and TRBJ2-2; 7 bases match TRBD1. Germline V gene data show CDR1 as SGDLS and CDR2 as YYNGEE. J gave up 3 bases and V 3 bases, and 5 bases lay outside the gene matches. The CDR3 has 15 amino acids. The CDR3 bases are TGTGCCAGCAGCGAGAGGACAGGCTACACCGGGGAGCTGTTTTTT. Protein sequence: CASSERTGYTGELFF.

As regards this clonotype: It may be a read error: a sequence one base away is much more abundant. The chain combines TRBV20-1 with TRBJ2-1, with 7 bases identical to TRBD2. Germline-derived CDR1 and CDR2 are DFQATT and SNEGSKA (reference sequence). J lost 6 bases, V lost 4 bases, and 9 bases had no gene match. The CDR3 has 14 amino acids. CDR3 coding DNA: TGCAGTGCTAATCCAGCGGGGTCGTGCAATGAGCAGTTCTTC. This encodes CSANPAGSCNEQFF.

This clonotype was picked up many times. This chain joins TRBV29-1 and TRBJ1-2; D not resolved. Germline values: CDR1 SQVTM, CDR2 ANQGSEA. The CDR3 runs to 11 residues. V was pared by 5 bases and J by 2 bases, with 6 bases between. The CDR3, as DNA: TGCAGCGTTCGAGAGAACTATGGCTACACCTTC. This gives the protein CSVRENYGYTF.

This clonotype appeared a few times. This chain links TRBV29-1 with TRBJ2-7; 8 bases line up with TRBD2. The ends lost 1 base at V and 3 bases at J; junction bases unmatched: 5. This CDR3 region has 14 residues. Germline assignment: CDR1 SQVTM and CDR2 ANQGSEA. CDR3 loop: CSVEGVSGSYEQYF. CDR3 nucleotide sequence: TGCAGCGTTGAAGGGGTGAGCGGGAGCTACGAGCAGTACTTC.

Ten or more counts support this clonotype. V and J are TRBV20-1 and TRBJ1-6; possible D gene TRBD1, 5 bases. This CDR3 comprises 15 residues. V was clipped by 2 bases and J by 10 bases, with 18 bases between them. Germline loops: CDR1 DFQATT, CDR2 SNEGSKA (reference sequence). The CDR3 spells CSARSPSGGSSPLHF. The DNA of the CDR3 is TGCAGTGCTAGATCACCCTCGGGGGGGTCATCACCCCTCCACTTT.

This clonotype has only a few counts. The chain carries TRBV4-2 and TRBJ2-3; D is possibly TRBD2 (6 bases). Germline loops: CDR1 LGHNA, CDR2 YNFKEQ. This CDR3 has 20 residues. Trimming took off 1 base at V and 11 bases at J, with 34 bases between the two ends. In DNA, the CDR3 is TGTGCCAGCAGCCAAGTGTCGACGGGTCCGGGACTCAGCTCGGTCGGGCTGCAGTATTTT. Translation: CASSQVSTGPGLSSVGLQYF.

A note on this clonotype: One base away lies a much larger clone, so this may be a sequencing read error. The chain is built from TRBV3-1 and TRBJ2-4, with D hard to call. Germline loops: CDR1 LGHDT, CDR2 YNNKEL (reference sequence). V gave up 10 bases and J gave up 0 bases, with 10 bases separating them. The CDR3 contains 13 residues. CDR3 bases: TGTGCCAACAGTCTCGCAGCCAAAAACATTCAGTACTTC. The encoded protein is CANSLAAKNIQYF.

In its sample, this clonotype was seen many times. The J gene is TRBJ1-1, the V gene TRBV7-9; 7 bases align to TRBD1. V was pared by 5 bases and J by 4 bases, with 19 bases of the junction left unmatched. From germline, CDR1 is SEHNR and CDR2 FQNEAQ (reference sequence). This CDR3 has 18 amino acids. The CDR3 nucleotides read TGTGCCAGCAGCCTAACAAGGACAGGCCCCGGGGCTAGCACTGAAGCTTTCTTT. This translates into CASSLTRTGPGASTEAFF. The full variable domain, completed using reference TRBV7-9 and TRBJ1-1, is DTGVSQNPRHKITKRGQNVTFRCDPISEHNRLYWYRQTLGQGPEFLTYFQNEAQLEKSRLLSDRFSAERPKGSFSTLEIQRTEQGDSAMYLCASSLTRTGPGASTEAFFGQGTRLTVV.

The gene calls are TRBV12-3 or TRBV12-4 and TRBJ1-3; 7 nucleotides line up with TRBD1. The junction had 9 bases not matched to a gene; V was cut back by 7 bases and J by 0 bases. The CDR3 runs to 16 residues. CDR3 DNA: TGTGCCAGCACCTTGGACAGGTTCTACTCTGGAAACACCATATATTTT. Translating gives CASTLDRFYSGNTIYF.

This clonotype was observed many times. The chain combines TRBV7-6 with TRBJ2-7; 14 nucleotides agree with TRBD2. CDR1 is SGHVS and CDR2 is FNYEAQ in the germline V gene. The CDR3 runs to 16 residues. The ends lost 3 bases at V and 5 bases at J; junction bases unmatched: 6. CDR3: CASSFRLAGGVHEQYF. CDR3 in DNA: TGTGCCAGCAGCTTCCGACTAGCGGGAGGGGTCCACGAGCAGTACTTC.